This record concerns one T cell receptor beta chain sequence. This record comes from a study of blood T cell repertoires in COVID-19. The repertoire was sequenced with immunoSEQ multiplex PCR; TCRdb's copy has only in-frame clones and lacks some. Here the sample spans 300,000 to 350,000 clones, 70% to 90% being singletons. CDR3 length equals 14 residues. J lost 7 bases, V lost 3 bases, and 6 bases had no gene match. Germline values: CDR1 KGHSH, CDR2 LQKENI. This rearrangement joins TRBV18 to TRBJ2-3; 8 nucleotides line up with TRBD1. The sequence derives from a man under 40 who had recovered from COVID-19. Sequences were obtained from PBMCs or T cells enriched from blood (not recorded which). The CDR3, as DNA: TGTGCCAGCTCACCGACAGGGGATACAAATACGCAGTATTTT. This encodes CASSPTGDTNTQYF.